The T cell receptor beta chain under discussion was sequenced for a study of T cells in Graves' hyperthyroidism and ophthalmopathy. Study results and caveats: Blood shared most expanded thyroid clonotypes above 0.001. Stable hyperthyroidism was told apart from ophthalmopathy by a model built on 13 V-J features.

Ophthalmopathy cases scored 3 or more on the Clinical Activity Score and 4 or more on NOSPECS grade, with duration below 3 months. What was amplified from RNA transcripts were TCR beta CDR3 regions. The HTBI primer set was used in a first-round RT-PCR of the TCR CDR3. TCRdb reprocessed the multiplex PCR reads via MiXCR and lists one record per CDR3 protein. The sample has more than 300,000 distinct CDR3 sequences, under 20% seen once; the top ten hold 35% to 50%. This clonotype was counted many times. As yet, its antigen is unknown. The origin of this receptor is a young man with Graves' ophthalmopathy. The sample taken for sequencing was blood.

CDR3 nucleotides: TGCGCCAGCAGCCACCTTGGGGCGGGCGGGGAGCTGTTTTTT. This sequence encodes CASSHLGAGGELFF. J is TRBJ2-2 and V is TRBV4-1; the D call may be TRBD1 or TRBD2 (5 bases each). Per the germline V gene, CDR1 is MGHRA and CDR2 is YSYEKL. The CDR3 extends over 14 amino acids. V lost 3 bases, J lost 7 bases, and 12 bases lay in between.